The 29 T cell receptor beta chains reported below all come from one sample, sequenced in a study of blood T cell repertoires in COVID-19. TCRdb's copy holds only in-frame clones and misses some; the assay was immunoSEQ multiplex PCR. Of over 200,000 clones listed, about 89% are singletons. Source material: peripheral blood. The source is a man aged 40-50 years who had recovered from COVID-19.

V gene TRBV2 combines with J gene TRBJ1-4, with D uncertain. V was cut by 9 bases and J by 0 bases, with 8 bases left in between. This CDR3 is built from 13 residues. Germline CDR1 is SNHLY and CDR2 is FYNNEI. The CDR3: CASQMTTNEKLFF. In DNA form, the CDR3 reads TGTGCCAGTCAGATGACAACTAATGAAAAACTGTTTTTT. The full variable domain, with the rest looked up from reference TRBV2 and TRBJ1-4, is EPEVTQTPSHQVTQMGQEVILRCVPISNHLYFYWYRQILGQKVEFLVSFYNNEISEKSEIFDDQFSVERPDGSNFTLKIRSTKLEDSAMYFCASQMTTNEKLFFGSGTQLSVL.

The V gene is TRBV5-1, the J gene TRBJ2-1; 11 positions agree with TRBD1. V shed 0 bases and J 7 bases; nucleotides not matched to a gene: 6. The CDR3 totals 16 residues. Germline V gene sequence: CDR1 SGHRS, CDR2 YFSETQ. CDR3 in amino acids: CASSLGDRGIGNEQFF. The CDR3 DNA sequence: TGCGCCAGCAGCTTGGGGGACAGGGGGATAGGGAATGAGCAGTTCTTC.

The J gene is TRBJ1-1, the V gene TRBV27; TRBD1 might be the D (6 bases). The CDR3 spans 13 residues. Trimming took off 3 bases at V and 8 bases at J, with 13 bases between the two ends. Germline V gives CDR1 MNHEY, CDR2 SMNVEV (reference sequence). The CDR3 bases are TGTGCCAGCAGTTTTCGCCACAGGGAGGAAGCTTTCTTT. This translates into CASSFRHREEAFF.

This clone was observed a single time. The chain joins TRBV18 to TRBJ2-2; 9 nucleotides line up with TRBD1. V lost 3 bases, J lost 4 bases, and 6 bases stayed unmatched. The CDR3 sequence is 16 residues long. In germline, CDR1 is KGHSH, CDR2 LQKENI. The CDR3 nucleotides read TGTGCCAGCTCACCTTCAGGACAGGGGAGCACCGGGGAGCTGTTTTTT. This encodes CASSPSGQGSTGELFF. The full variable domain, with the rest looked up from reference TRBV18 and TRBJ2-2, is NAGVMQNPRHLVRRRGQEARLRCSPMKGHSHVYWYRQLPEEGLKFMVYLQKENIIDESGMPKERFSAEFPKEGPSILRIQQVVRGDSAAYFCASSPSGQGSTGELFFGEGSRLTVL.

The genes are TRBV7-2 and TRBJ1-1, with 7 bases matching TRBD1. Per the germline V gene, CDR1 is SGHTA and CDR2 is FQGNSA. The CDR3 is made up of 15 amino acids. With 5 bases clipped from V and 1 base from J, the junction kept 7 bases outside the gene matches. The CDR3 nucleotides are TGTGCCAGCAGCCCCCCGACAGGGTGGAACACTGAAGCTTTCTTT. Its translation: CASSPPTGWNTEAFF.

The chain couples TRBV25-1 to TRBJ2-1; 10 nucleotides agree with TRBD2. The V gene end was trimmed by 3 bases and the J gene end by 5 bases; junction bases not matched to a gene: 4. CDR3 length equals 15 residues. CDR1 is MGHDK and CDR2 is SYGVNS in the germline V gene. This CDR3 reads CASSELGLADNEQFF. The CDR3 coding sequence is TGTGCCAGCAGTGAGTTAGGACTAGCGGACAATGAGCAGTTCTTC.

V and J are TRBV24-1 and TRBJ2-3, with 10 positions matching TRBD1. The CDR3 extends over 16 amino acids. V lost 4 bases and J lost 1; bases outside the gene matches: 4. The V gene's germline CDR1 is KGHDR and CDR2 SFDVKD. CDR3 loop: CATSDTGTGGTDTQYF. The CDR3 DNA reads as TGTGCCACCAGTGACACCGGGACAGGGGGCACAGATACGCAGTATTTT.

The rearrangement joins TRBV30 to TRBJ2-5; weak D call: TRBD2 (6 bases). The CDR3 is made up of 14 amino acids. The V and J ends lost 2 bases and 4 bases respectively, with 14 bases between them. From germline, CDR1 is GTSNPN and CDR2 SVGIG (reference sequence). CDR3 residues: CAWSPGGTGETQYF. CDR3 bases: TGTGCCTGGAGTCCTGGGGGGACGGGAGAGACCCAGTACTTC.

The J gene is TRBJ2-2, the V gene TRBV27; D may be TRBD2 (7 bases). Trimming removed 3 bases from V and 6 bases from J, with 20 bases in between. This CDR3 is built from 17 residues. Germline values: CDR1 MNHEY, CDR2 SMNVEV (reference sequence). The CDR3 nucleotides read TGTGCCAGCAGTTTTCAAGGACCTACGGGGGGCCCCGGGGAGCTGTTTTTT. It yields the protein CASSFQGPTGGPGELFF.

The chain joins TRBV7-9 to TRBJ1-4; no clear D. The germline V gene has CDR1 SEHNR and CDR2 FQNEAQ (reference sequence). CDR3 length: 11 amino acids. V lost 11 bases and J 8 bases, leaving 12 bases between the germline ends. The CDR3 nucleotides read TGTGCCGGAAGCGGGAGGGAAAAACTGTTTTTT. Protein: CAGSGREKLFF.

The chain combines TRBV30 with TRBJ1-1; D uncertain. Germline V gene data show CDR1 as GTSNPN and CDR2 as SVGIG (reference sequence). Trimming took off 8 bases at V and 6 bases at J, with 13 bases between the two ends. CDR3 size: 11 residues. The CDR3 sequence is CARKREAEAFF. The CDR3 nucleotides are TGTGCCCGTAAAAGGGAGGCTGAAGCTTTCTTT.

This rearrangement joins TRBV2 to TRBJ2-1; possible D gene TRBD2, 5 bases. This CDR3 contains 15 residues. Germline CDR1 SNHLY, CDR2 FYNNEI. Deletions cut 7 bases from V and 3 bases from J, with 16 bases between. The DNA of the CDR3 is TGTGCCAGCAAAGGGCTCGAACGGGACTACAATGAGCAGTTCTTC. Translated: CASKGLERDYNEQFF. Full variable domain (outside the CDR3, taken from reference TRBV2 and TRBJ2-1): EPEVTQTPSHQVTQMGQEVILRCVPISNHLYFYWYRQILGQKVEFLVSFYNNEISEKSEIFDDQFSVERPDGSNFTLKIRSTKLEDSAMYFCASKGLERDYNEQFFGPGTRLTVL.

This chain links TRBV19 with TRBJ2-7, with D unclear. Germline CDR1 and CDR2: LNHDA and SQIVND (reference sequence). Trimming took off 5 bases at V and 1 base at J, with 6 bases between the two ends. The CDR3 runs to 12 residues. The CDR3 region is CASSDKSYEQYF. The CDR3 DNA sequence: TGTGCCAGTAGTGACAAATCCTACGAGCAGTACTTC.

This clone has a single count. This sequence joins TRBV6-5 and TRBJ1-2, with D unresolved. Germline-derived CDR1 and CDR2 are MNHEY and SVGAGI. The CDR3 consists of 12 residues. V lost 6 bases to trimming and J lost 5 bases, with 10 bases between them. The CDR3 reads CASSGPGYGYTF. The CDR3 DNA reads as TGTGCCAGCAGCGGACCGGGGTATGGCTACACCTTC.

The chain joins TRBV29-1 to TRBJ2-3; tentatively, D is TRBD1 (6 bases). CDR1 and CDR2 from the germline V gene are SQVTM and ANQGSEA. Trimming took 5 bases from V and 4 from J, leaving 22 bases between them. This CDR3 is built from 16 residues. In DNA, the CDR3 is TGCAGCGTTCCCCCTGATAATCAGGGGAATGCAGATACGCAGTATTTT. As protein: CSVPPDNQGNADTQYF.

The chain couples TRBV19 to TRBJ2-2, with 7 bases fitting TRBD2. The J segment lost 6 bases and the V segment lost 1 base, leaving 5 bases of the junction unmatched. This CDR3 has 15 amino acids. The germline V gene encodes CDR1 LNHDA and CDR2 SQIVND (reference sequence). DNA for the CDR3: TGTGCCAGTAGTATAGGACTAGCTAGGGCCGGGGAGCTGTTTTTT. Its protein is CASSIGLARAGELFF.

This chain joins TRBV14 and TRBJ2-7; weak D call: TRBD2 (6 bases). Trimming stripped 3 bases from V and 6 bases from J, with 15 bases between. CDR1 is SGHDN and CDR2 is FVKESK in the germline V gene. The CDR3 runs 14 residues. The CDR3 loop is CASSHQTSFREQYF. CDR3 DNA: TGTGCCAGCAGCCACCAAACTAGCTTCCGCGAGCAGTACTTC.

The V gene is TRBV9, the J gene TRBJ1-4; D is unclear. The V end lost 4 bases, the J end lost 8 bases, and 18 bases lay between the germline ends. This CDR3 has 15 residues. Germline V gives CDR1 SGDLS, CDR2 YYNGEE. DNA for the CDR3: TGTGCCAGCAGCCCAGTAGGGAGCGGAGGCGAAAAACTGTTTTTT. The encoded protein is CASSPVGSGGEKLFF.

This clone was recorded once. The chain is built from TRBV19 and TRBJ1-5; D is undetermined. The CDR3 is 13 residues long. CDR1 and CDR2 from the germline V gene are LNHDA and SQIVND (reference sequence). With 5 bases removed from V and 4 bases from J, the gap between germline ends came to 9 bases. CDR3 amino acids: CASSPGFNQPQHF. CDR3 nucleotide sequence: TGTGCCAGTAGTCCCGGGTTTAATCAGCCCCAGCATTTT. The full variable domain, its missing parts supplied by reference TRBV19 and TRBJ1-5, is DGGITQSPKYLFRKEGQNVTLSCEQNLNHDAMYWYRQDPGQGLRLIYYSQIVNDFQKGDIAEGYSVSREKKESFPLTVTSAQKNPTAFYLCASSPGFNQPQHFGDGTRLSIL.

This clone has only one observation. V gene TRBV3-1 (or the pseudogene TRBV3-2) combines with J gene TRBJ2-3; 11 nucleotides align to TRBD2. This CDR3 contains 17 residues. Germline V CDR1 and CDR2: LGHDT, YNNKEL (reference sequence). With 1 base clipped from V and 1 base from J, the junction kept 4 bases outside the gene matches. CDR3 sequence reads: CASSQAWTSGRTDTQYF. The CDR3, as DNA: TGTGCCAGCAGCCAAGCCTGGACTAGCGGGCGCACAGATACGCAGTATTTT.

This chain joins TRBV30 and TRBJ1-3, with D maybe TRBD1 (5 bases). The CDR3 consists of 14 residues. Trimming shortened V by 0 bases and J by 7 bases, and 13 bases separated the two germline ends. CDR1 and CDR2 from the germline V gene are GTSNPN and SVGIG (reference sequence). Here the CDR3 reads CAWSVAGRVNTIYF. DNA for the CDR3: TGTGCCTGGAGTGTAGCCGGCAGGGTGAACACCATATATTTT. Supplemented by reference TRBV30 and TRBJ1-3, the full variable domain reads SQTIHQWPATLVQPVGSPLSLECTVEGTSNPNLYWYRQAAGRGLQLLFYSVGIGQISSEVPQNLSASRPQDRQFILSSKKLLLSDSGFYLCAWSVAGRVNTIYFGEGSWLTVV.

The rearrangement joins TRBV9 to TRBJ1-2; 8 positions agree with TRBD1. The trim removed 2 bases at V and 2 bases at J, leaving 2 bases unmatched. This CDR3 is 14 amino acids long. Germline CDR1 and CDR2: SGDLS and YYNGEE. The CDR3 DNA follows: TGTGCCAGCAGCGTGGACAGGGCGAACTATGGCTACACCTTC. This codes for CASSVDRANYGYTF.

V is TRBV21-1 and J is TRBJ1-4; TRBD1 is the table's D call, not checked against the DNA. TRBV21-1 is given as a pseudogene. This CDR3 spans 18 amino acids. CDR3 sequence reads: CASSNVPRFGTGYEKLFF. CDR3 nucleotides: TGTGCCAGCAGCAATGTCCCACGGTTTGGGACAGGGTACGAAAAACTGTTTTTT.

The chain recombines TRBV5-1 with TRBJ2-7; 10 nucleotides agree with TRBD2. J lost 2 bases, V lost 4 bases, and 6 bases had no gene match. The CDR3 runs to 15 residues. The germline V gene has CDR1 SGHRS and CDR2 YFSETQ. CDR3 nucleotide sequence: TGCGCCAGCAGCCTCCTAGCGGGAGTTCCCTACGAGCAGTACTTC. As protein: CASSLLAGVPYEQYF.

The chain is built from TRBV7-9 and TRBJ2-5; D gene uncertain. CDR1 and CDR2 from the germline V gene are SEHNR and FQNEAQ (reference sequence). Trimming cost V 6 bases and J 5 bases, with 10 bases left between them. This CDR3 region has 12 residues. The DNA for the CDR3 is TGTGCCAGCAGATACGCCCGGGAGACCCAGTACTTC. Residues: CASRYARETQYF.

This CDR3 reads CASTYIRGGTGELFF. CDR3 in DNA: TGTGCCAGCACCTATATAAGGGGCGGCACCGGGGAGCTGTTTTTT. The genes are TRBV3-1 (or the pseudogene TRBV3-2) and TRBJ2-2, with a weak D call TRBD1 (5 bases). V lost 7 bases, J lost 4 bases, and 16 bases lay in between. The germline gives CDR1 LGHDT, CDR2 YNNKEL (reference sequence). There are 15 residues in the CDR3.

This chain connects TRBV5-1 to TRBJ1-6, with 10 positions matching TRBD1. With 4 bases clipped from V and 6 bases from J, the junction kept 7 bases outside the gene matches. The CDR3 runs 16 residues. Germline assignment: CDR1 SGHRS and CDR2 YFSETQ. CDR3 in amino acids: CASSPQGQGPNSPLHF. CDR3 sequence (DNA): TGCGCCAGCAGCCCACAGGGACAGGGGCCTAATTCACCCCTCCACTTT.

This clone was seen only a few times. This chain joins TRBV5-5 and TRBJ2-7, with D possibly TRBD1 on 6 matching bases. Germline loops: CDR1 SGHKS, CDR2 YYEKEE (reference sequence). CDR3 length equals 13 residues. Trimming removed 4 bases from V and 3 bases from J, with 11 bases in between. This CDR3 is CASSLGGGYEQYF. The CDR3 DNA is TGTGCCAGCAGCCTAGGGGGTGGCTACGAGCAGTACTTC.

There are a few counts of this clone. V usage is TRBV4-3 and J usage is TRBJ2-1, with 12 bases lining up with TRBD2. The CDR3 is made up of 18 amino acids. Looked up from germline, CDR1 is LGHNA and CDR2 is YSLEER. Unmatched junction bases numbered 13, after V lost 1 base and J lost 9 bases. Here the CDR3 reads CASSQGLAGGPALGEQFF. The CDR3 DNA sequence: TGCGCCAGCAGCCAAGGCCTAGCGGGAGGGCCCGCTTTGGGTGAGCAGTTCTTC.